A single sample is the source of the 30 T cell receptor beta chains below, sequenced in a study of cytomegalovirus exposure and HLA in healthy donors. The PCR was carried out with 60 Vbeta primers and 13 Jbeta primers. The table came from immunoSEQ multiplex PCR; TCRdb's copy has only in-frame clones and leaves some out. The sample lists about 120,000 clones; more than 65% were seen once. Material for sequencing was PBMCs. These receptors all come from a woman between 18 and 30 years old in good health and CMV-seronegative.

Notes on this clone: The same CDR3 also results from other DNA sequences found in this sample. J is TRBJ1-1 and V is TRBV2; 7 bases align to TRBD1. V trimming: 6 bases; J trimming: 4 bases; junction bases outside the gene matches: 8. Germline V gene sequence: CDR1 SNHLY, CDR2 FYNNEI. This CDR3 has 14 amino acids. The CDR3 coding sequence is TGTGCCAGCAGCCTACAGGGGCCGGGCACTGAAGCTTTCTTT. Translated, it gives CASSLQGPGTEAFF.

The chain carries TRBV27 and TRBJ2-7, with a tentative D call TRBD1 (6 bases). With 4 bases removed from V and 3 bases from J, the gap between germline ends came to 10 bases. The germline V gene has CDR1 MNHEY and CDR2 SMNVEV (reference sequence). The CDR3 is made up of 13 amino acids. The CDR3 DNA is TGTGCCAGCAGTTGGGACAAATACTACGAGCAGTACTTC. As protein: CASSWDKYYEQYF.

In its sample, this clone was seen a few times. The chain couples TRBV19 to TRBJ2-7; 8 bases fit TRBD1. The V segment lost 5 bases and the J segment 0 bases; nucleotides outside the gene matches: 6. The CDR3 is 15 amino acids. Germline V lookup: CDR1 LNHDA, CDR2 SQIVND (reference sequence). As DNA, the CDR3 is TGTGCCAGTAGTCCGGACAGGGACGCCTCCTACGAGCAGTACTTC. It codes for CASSPDRDASYEQYF.

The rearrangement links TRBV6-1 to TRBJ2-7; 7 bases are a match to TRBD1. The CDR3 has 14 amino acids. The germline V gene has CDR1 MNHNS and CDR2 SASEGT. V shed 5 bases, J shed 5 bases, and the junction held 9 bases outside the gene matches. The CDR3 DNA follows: TGTGCCAGCAGTAGACGGACAGGCCAGAACGAGCAGTACTTC. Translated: CASSRRTGQNEQYF.

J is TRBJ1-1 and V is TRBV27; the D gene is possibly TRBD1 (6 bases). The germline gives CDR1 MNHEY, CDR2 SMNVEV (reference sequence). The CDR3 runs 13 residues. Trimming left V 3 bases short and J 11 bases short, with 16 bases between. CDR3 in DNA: TGTGCCAGCAGTTTGGTTACAGGGCAGGCGGCTTTCTTT. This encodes CASSLVTGQAAFF.

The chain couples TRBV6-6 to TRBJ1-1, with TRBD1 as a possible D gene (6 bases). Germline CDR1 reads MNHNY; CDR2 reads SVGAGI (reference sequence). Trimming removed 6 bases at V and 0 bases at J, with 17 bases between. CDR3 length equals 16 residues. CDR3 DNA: TGTGCCAGCAGGCGGGGGGCCCCTTCGGTGAACACTGAAGCTTTCTTT. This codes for CASRRGAPSVNTEAFF.

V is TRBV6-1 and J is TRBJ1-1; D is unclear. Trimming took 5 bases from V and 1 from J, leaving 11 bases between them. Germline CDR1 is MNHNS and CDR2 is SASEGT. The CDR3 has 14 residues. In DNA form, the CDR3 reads TGTGCCAGCAGTCATGGCCACGAGAACACTGAAGCTTTCTTT. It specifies CASSHGHENTEAFF.

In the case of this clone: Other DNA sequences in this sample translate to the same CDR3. This CDR3 reads CASSDMNTEAFF. The CDR3 bases are TGTGCCAGCTCCGACATGAACACTGAAGCTTTCTTT. The chain carries TRBV18 and TRBJ1-1; no clear D. Trimming took off 6 bases at V and 0 bases at J, with 5 bases between the two ends. Per the germline V gene, CDR1 is KGHSH and CDR2 is LQKENI. The CDR3 length is 12 residues. Supplemented by reference TRBV18 and TRBJ1-1, the full variable domain reads NAGVMQNPRHLVRRRGQEARLRCSPMKGHSHVYWYRQLPEEGLKFMVYLQKENIIDESGMPKERFSAEFPKEGPSILRIQQVVRGDSAAYFCASSDMNTEAFFGQGTRLTVV.

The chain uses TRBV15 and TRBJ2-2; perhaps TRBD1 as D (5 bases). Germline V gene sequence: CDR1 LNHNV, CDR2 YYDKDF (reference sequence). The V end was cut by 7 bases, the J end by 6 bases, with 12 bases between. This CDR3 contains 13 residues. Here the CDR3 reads CATTLDRAGELFF. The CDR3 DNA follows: TGTGCCACCACCCTAGACAGAGCCGGGGAGCTGTTTTTT.

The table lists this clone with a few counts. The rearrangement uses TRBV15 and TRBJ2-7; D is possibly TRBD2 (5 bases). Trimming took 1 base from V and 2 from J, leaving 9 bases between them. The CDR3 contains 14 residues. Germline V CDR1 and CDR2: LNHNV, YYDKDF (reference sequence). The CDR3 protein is CATSRVEAAYEQYF. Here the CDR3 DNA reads TGTGCCACCAGCAGAGTGGAGGCTGCCTACGAGCAGTACTTC.

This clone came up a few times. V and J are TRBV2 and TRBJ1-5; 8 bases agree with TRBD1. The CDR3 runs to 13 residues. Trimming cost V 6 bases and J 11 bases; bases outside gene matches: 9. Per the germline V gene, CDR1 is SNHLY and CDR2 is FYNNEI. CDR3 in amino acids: CASSEDRVSSQHF. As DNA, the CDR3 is TGTGCCAGCAGCGAGGACAGGGTTTCGTCCCAGCATTTT.

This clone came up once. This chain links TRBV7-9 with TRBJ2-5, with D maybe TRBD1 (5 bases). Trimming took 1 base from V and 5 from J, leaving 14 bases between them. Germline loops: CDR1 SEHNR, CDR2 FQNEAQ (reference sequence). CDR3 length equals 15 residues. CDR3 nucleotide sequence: TGTGCCAGCAGCTTAGGGACAACGGAGTGGGAGACCCAGTACTTC. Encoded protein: CASSLGTTEWETQYF.

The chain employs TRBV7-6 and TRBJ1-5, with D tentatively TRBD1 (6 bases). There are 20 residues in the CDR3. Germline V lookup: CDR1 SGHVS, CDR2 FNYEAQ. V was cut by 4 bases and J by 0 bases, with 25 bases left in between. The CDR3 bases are TGTGCCAGCAGCTCTTACCCCCTTCTAAAACAGGGTAATAGCAATCAGCCCCAGCATTTT. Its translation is CASSSYPLLKQGNSNQPQHF.

This CDR3 is CAWSLRGELFF. The CDR3 nucleotides read TGTGCCTGGAGTCTCAGGGGTGAACTGTTTTTT. V gene TRBV30 combines with J gene TRBJ1-4; tentative D call: TRBD1 (6 bases). Germline assignment: CDR1 GTSNPN and CDR2 SVGIG (reference sequence). Trimming removed 2 bases from V and 12 bases from J, with 10 bases in between. This CDR3 has 11 amino acids.

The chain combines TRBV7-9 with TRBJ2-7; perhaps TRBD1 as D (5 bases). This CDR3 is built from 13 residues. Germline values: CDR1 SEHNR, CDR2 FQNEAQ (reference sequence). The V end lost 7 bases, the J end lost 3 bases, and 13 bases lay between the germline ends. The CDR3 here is CASIGRQNYEQYF. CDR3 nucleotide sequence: TGTGCCAGCATAGGTCGACAGAACTACGAGCAGTACTTC.

The CDR3 DNA sequence: TGTGCCAGCAGAGGGACAGGACCCGTGAACACTGAAGCTTTCTTT. This encodes CASRGTGPVNTEAFF. This chain links TRBV5-4 with TRBJ1-1; 8 positions match TRBD1. Looked up from germline, CDR1 is SGHNT and CDR2 is YYREEE (reference sequence). The CDR3 has 15 residues. After removal of 5 bases from V and 0 bases from J, the junction contained 6 bases not matched to a gene.

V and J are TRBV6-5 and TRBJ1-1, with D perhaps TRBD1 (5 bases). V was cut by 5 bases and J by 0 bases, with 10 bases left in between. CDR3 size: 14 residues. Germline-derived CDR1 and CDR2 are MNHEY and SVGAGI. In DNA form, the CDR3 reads TGTGCCAGCAGTCCGACAGCTCTGAACACTGAAGCTTTCTTT. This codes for CASSPTALNTEAFF.

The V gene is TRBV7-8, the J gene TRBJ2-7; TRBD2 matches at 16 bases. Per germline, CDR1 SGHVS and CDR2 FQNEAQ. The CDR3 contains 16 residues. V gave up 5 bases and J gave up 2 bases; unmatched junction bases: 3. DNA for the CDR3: TGTGCCAGCAGCCCGGGACTAGCGGGAGGGACCTACGAGCAGTACTTC. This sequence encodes CASSPGLAGGTYEQYF.

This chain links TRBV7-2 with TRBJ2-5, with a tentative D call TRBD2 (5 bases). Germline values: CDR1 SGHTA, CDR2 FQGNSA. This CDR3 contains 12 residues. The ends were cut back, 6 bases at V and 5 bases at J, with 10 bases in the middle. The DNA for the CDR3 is TGTGCCAGCAGTTGGGAGCGGGAGACCCAGTACTTC. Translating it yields CASSWERETQYF.

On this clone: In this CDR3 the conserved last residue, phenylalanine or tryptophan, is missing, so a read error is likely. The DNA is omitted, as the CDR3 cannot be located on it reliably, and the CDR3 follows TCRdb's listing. Here the CDR3 reads CASGRQGMVGQV. The rearrangement joins TRBV27 to TRBJ1-1; the table's D call, TRBD1, was not checked against the DNA. The CDR3 extends over 12 residues, inclusive of both ends. Germline values: CDR1 MNHEY, CDR2 SMNVEV (reference sequence).

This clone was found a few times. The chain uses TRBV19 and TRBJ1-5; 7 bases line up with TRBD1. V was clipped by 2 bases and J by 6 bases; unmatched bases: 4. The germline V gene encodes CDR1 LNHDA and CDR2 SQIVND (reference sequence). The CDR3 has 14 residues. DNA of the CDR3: TGTGCCAGTAGTATACGACAGGGAAGTCAGCCCCAGCATTTT. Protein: CASSIRQGSQPQHF.

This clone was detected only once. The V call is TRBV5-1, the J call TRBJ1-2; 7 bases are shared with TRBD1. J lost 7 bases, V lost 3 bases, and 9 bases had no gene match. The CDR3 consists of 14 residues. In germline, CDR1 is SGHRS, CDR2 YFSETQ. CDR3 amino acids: CASSSGVQGSGYTF. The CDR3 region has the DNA TGCGCCAGCAGCTCCGGGGTACAGGGGTCTGGCTACACCTTC.

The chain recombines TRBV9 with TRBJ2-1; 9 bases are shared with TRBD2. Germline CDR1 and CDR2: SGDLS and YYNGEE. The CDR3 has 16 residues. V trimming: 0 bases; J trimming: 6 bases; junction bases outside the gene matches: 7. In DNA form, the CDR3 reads TGTGCCAGCAGCGTAGCTACCAGCGGGGGGATCAATGAGCAGTTCTTC. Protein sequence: CASSVATSGGINEQFF.

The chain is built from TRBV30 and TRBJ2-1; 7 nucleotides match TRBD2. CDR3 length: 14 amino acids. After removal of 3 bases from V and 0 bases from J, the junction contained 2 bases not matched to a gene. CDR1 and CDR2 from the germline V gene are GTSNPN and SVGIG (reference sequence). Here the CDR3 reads CAWRSGNSYNEQFF. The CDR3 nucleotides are TGTGCCTGGAGGAGCGGGAACTCCTACAATGAGCAGTTCTTC.

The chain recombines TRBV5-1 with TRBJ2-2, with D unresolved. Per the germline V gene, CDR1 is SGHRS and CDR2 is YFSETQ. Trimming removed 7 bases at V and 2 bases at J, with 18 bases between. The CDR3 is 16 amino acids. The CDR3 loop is CASWQYTAGNTGELFF. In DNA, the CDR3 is TGCGCCAGCTGGCAGTATACGGCAGGAAACACCGGGGAGCTGTTTTTT.

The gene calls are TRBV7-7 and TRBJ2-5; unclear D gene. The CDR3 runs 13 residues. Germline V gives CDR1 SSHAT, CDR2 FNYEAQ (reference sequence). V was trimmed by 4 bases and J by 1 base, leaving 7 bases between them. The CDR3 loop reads CASSSVAQETQYF. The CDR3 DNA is TGTGCCAGCAGCTCAGTTGCCCAAGAGACCCAGTACTTC.

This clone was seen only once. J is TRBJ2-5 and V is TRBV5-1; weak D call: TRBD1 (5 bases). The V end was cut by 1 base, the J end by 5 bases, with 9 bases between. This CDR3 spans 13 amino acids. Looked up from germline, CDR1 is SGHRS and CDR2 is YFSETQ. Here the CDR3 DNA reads TGCGCCAGCAGCTTGCAGGGTCCGGAGACCCAGTACTTC. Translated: CASSLQGPETQYF.

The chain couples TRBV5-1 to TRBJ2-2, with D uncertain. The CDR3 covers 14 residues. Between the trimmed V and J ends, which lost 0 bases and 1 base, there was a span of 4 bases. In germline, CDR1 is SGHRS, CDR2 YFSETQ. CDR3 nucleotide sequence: TGCGCCAGCAGCTTGGCCCTGAACACCGGGGAGCTGTTTTTT. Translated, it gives CASSLALNTGELFF.

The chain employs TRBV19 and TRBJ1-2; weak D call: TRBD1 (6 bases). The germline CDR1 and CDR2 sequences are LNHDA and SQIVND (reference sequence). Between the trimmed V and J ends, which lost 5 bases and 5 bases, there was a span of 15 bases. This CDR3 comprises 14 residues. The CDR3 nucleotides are TGTGCCAGTAGTGCCACAGGGAATACTTATGGCTACACCTTC. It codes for CASSATGNTYGYTF.

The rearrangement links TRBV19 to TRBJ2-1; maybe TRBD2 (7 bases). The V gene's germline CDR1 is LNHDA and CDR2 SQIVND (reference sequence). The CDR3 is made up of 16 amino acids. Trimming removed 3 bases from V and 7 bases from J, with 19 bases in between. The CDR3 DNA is TGTGCCAGTAGTATTGTAGGGGGGGCATGGGGGAATGAGCAGTTCTTC. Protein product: CASSIVGGAWGNEQFF.